This passage covers 8 T cell receptor beta chains from one sample sequenced in a study of OX40 agonist ivuxolimab in advanced cancers. TCRdb's copy holds only in-frame clones and misses some; the assay was immunoSEQ multiplex PCR. The sample holds about 99,000 clones, 94% seen once. Sequencing used CD4+ or CD8+ T cells sorted from blood, obtained in a trial of the OX40 agonist ivuxolimab. Receptors were obtained from an adult with an advanced solid tumor such as melanoma, head and neck, liver or kidney cancer.

V usage is TRBV11-2 and J usage is TRBJ1-4; D is possibly TRBD1 (5 bases). This CDR3 comprises 15 residues. In germline, CDR1 is SGHAT, CDR2 FQNNGV. V was trimmed by 5 bases and J by 2 bases, leaving 12 bases between them. The CDR3 loop reads CASSPVGGTNEKLFF. The CDR3, as DNA: TGTGCCAGCAGCCCCGTCGGGGGGACTAATGAAAAACTGTTTTTT.

This clone was observed a single time. The genes are TRBV7-9 and TRBJ2-1, with 10 bases aligning to TRBD2. J lost 5 bases, V lost 7 bases, and 5 bases had no gene match. This CDR3 has 14 residues. Germline assignment: CDR1 SEHNR and CDR2 FQNEAQ (reference sequence). CDR3: CASNGLAANNEQFF. In DNA form, the CDR3 reads TGTGCCAGCAACGGACTAGCGGCTAACAATGAGCAGTTCTTC.

The chain recombines TRBV7-9 with TRBJ1-2; D is possibly TRBD1 (6 bases). CDR1 and CDR2 (germline): SEHNR, FQNEAQ (reference sequence). Trimming stripped 1 base from V and 4 bases from J, with 13 bases between. This CDR3 has 15 amino acids. The CDR3 nucleotides read TGTGCCAGCAGCTTAGTGGCAGGGGCTGCCTATGGCTACACCTTC. Protein: CASSLVAGAAYGYTF.

The genes are TRBV7-2 and TRBJ1-1; TRBD1 might be the D (6 bases). The CDR3 totals 14 residues. Germline values: CDR1 SGHTA, CDR2 FQGNSA. Trimming stripped 5 bases from V and 1 base from J, with 11 bases between. This chain's CDR3 is CASSPRQENTEAFF. In DNA form, the CDR3 reads TGTGCCAGCAGCCCTCGACAGGAGAACACTGAAGCTTTCTTT.

The rearrangement links TRBV18 to TRBJ1-3; a weak D match, TRBD1 (6 bases). The CDR3 contains 14 residues. Per germline, CDR1 KGHSH and CDR2 LQKENI. The V end lost 5 bases, the J end lost 5 bases, and 13 bases lay between the germline ends. The CDR3 sequence: CASSEDRIRNTIYF. CDR3 coding DNA: TGTGCCAGCTCAGAGGACAGAATTAGAAACACCATATATTTT.

The J gene is TRBJ2-1, the V gene TRBV4-1; TRBD1 aligns across 9 bases. Germline values: CDR1 MGHRA, CDR2 YSYEKL. The CDR3 length is 15 residues. Trimming took 5 bases from V and 3 from J; bases not matched to a gene: 5. Written as DNA, the CDR3 is TGCGCCAGCAGCACCCGGACAGGGGACTACAATGAGCAGTTCTTC. It specifies CASSTRTGDYNEQFF.

This chain joins TRBV2 and TRBJ2-1; 9 bases agree with TRBD1. CDR1 is SNHLY and CDR2 is FYNNEI in the germline V gene. This CDR3 is 14 amino acids long. J lost 5 bases, V lost 6 bases, and 5 bases had no gene match. The DNA for the CDR3 is TGTGCCAGCAGGATGGGACAGGGAAACAATGAGCAGTTCTTC. This gives the protein CASRMGQGNNEQFF.

J is TRBJ2-5 and V is TRBV25-1; 13 nucleotides line up with TRBD2. With V trimmed by 8 bases and J by 4 bases, 7 bases remained unmatched. Looked up from germline, CDR1 is MGHDK and CDR2 is SYGVNS. The CDR3 loop spans 15 amino acids. CDR3 sequence: CASLTSGRAGETQYF. The CDR3 region has the DNA TGTGCCAGCCTCACTAGCGGGAGGGCCGGAGAGACCCAGTACTTC.